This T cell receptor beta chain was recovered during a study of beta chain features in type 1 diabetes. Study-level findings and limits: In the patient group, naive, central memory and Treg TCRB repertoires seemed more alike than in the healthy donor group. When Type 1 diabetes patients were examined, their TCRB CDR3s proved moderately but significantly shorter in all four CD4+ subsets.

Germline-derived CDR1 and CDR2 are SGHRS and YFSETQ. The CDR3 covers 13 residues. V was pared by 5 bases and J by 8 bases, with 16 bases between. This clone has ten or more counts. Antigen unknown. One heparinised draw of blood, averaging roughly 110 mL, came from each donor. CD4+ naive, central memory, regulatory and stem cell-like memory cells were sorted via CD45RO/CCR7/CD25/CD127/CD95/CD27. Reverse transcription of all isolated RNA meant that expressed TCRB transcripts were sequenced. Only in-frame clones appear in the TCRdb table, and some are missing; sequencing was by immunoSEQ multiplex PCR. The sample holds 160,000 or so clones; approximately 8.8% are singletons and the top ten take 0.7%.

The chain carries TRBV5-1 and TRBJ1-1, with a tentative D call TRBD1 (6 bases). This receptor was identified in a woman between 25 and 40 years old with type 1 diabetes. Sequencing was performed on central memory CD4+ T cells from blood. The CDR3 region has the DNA TGCGCCAGCAGGGCTGTGGATGACAGGGAAGCTTTCTTT. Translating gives CASRAVDDREAFF.